These 8 T cell receptor beta chains originate from one sample sequenced in a study of human T cells and chemical hapten exposure. Time point specified: pre-sensitization, week 0. Specified treatment: therapeutic diphenylcyclopropenone sensitization with weekly scalp DPC. Using its own MiXCR run on the RACE reads, TCRdb lists one record per CDR3 protein. Seen here are 350,000 to 400,000 distinct CDR3 sequences, approximately 5.1% observed once, and the top ten hold just over 2.5%. Source: whole blood, taken in connection with sensitization to the hapten diphenylcyclopropenone (DPC). Source of these receptors: a woman aged 50 to 60 with alopecia areata. Some clones in this sample may be carry-over from other donors' samples.

This sequence joins TRBV5-1 and TRBJ2-5; D may match TRBD1 or TRBD2 (6 bases each). Looked up from germline, CDR1 is SGHRS and CDR2 is YFSETQ. The CDR3 extends over 15 amino acids. Trimming took off 2 bases at V and 6 bases at J, with 17 bases between the two ends. The CDR3 sequence: CASSLTGAPPQTQYF. In nucleotides, the CDR3 is TGCGCCAGCAGCTTAACGGGGGCTCCCCCCCAGACCCAGTACTTC. Drawing the rest from reference TRBV5-1 and TRBJ2-5, the complete variable domain is KAGVTQTPRYLIKTRGQQVTLSCSPISGHRSVSWYQQTPGQGLQFLFEYFSETQRNKGNFPGRFSGRQFSNSRSEMNVSTLELGDSALYLCASSLTGAPPQTQYFGPGTRLLVL.

The chain couples TRBV6-6 to TRBJ2-5; D may be TRBD2 (6 bases). V gave up 4 bases and J gave up 5 bases, with 11 bases separating them. The CDR3 is 13 residues long. CDR1 is MNHNY, CDR2 SVGAGI, per germline (reference sequence). The CDR3 sequence is CASSFGTRETQYF. In nucleotides, the CDR3 is TGTGCCAGCAGTTTCGGGACTCGTGAGACCCAGTACTTC.

This clonotype came up a few times. The chain combines TRBV6-5 with TRBJ1-6; D is uncertain. There are 15 residues in the CDR3. CDR1 and CDR2 (germline): MNHEY, SVGAGI. V was shortened by 4 bases and J by 9 bases, with 16 bases between the two germline ends. CDR3 DNA: TGTGCCAGCAGTTCCCAGGCTGTTAGAGGTTCACCCCTCCACTTT. Translated: CASSSQAVRGSPLHF.

The gene calls are TRBV5-6 and TRBJ2-5; possible D gene TRBD1, 5 bases. Trimming cost V 5 bases and J 5 bases, with 13 bases left between them. This CDR3 has 13 residues. Germline CDR1 is SGHDT and CDR2 is YYEEEE. In DNA, the CDR3 is TGTGCCAGCAGTGGCAGGGCCGGGGAGACCCAGTACTTC. It is translated as CASSGRAGETQYF.

This clonotype came up many times. The chain has TRBV10-3 and TRBJ2-5; D ambiguous. Trimming took 8 bases from V and 0 from J, leaving 4 bases between them. CDR3 size: 11 residues. Germline V gives CDR1 ENHRY, CDR2 SYGVKD. CDR3 sequence reads: CAISDQETQYF. Written as DNA, the CDR3 is TGTGCCATCTCCGACCAAGAGACCCAGTACTTC.

J is TRBJ2-7 and V is TRBV5-6; TRBD2 might be the D (6 bases). CDR1 is SGHDT, CDR2 YYEEEE, per germline. CDR3 length: 12 residues. V gave up 2 bases and J gave up 5 bases, with 8 bases separating them. Here the CDR3 reads CASSFGTHEQYF. The CDR3 DNA sequence: TGTGCCAGCAGCTTTGGGACTCACGAGCAGTACTTC.

A few counts support this clonotype. The chain links TRBV6-6 to TRBJ1-1; D unresolved. Germline values: CDR1 MNHNY, CDR2 SVGAGI (reference sequence). The germline V and J ends were trimmed by 0 bases and 8 bases, with 13 bases remaining between them. The CDR3 length is 14 residues. Written as DNA, the CDR3 is TGTGCCAGCAGTTACTCAGAGACATTGGACGAAGCTTTCTTT. Amino acids: CASSYSETLDEAFF.

Only a few counts were recorded for this clonotype. V usage is TRBV12-3 or TRBV12-4 and J usage is TRBJ1-5; D not certain. V was pared by 6 bases and J by 6 bases, with 15 bases between. The CDR3 runs to 14 residues. The CDR3 bases are TGTGCCAGCAGGCAAACGGGTAATTTTCAGCCCCAGCATTTT. Translated: CASRQTGNFQPQHF.